One sample yielded the 23 T cell receptor beta chains listed below, sequenced in a study of PD-L1 blockade in urothelial cancer. TCRdb keeps only in-frame clones here, not all; method: immunoSEQ multiplex PCR. The sample yields 41,000 or so clones, more than 75% seen once. Time point defined: peripheral blood 6 weeks after treatment start. This material consisted of PBMCs, taken around atezolizumab (anti-PD-L1) treatment. The receptors shown here come from an older man with urothelial cancer.

This chain joins TRBV19 and TRBJ1-2; D is possibly TRBD1 (5 bases). CDR3 size: 13 residues. V gave up 10 bases and J gave up 5 bases, with 17 bases separating them. Per germline, CDR1 LNHDA and CDR2 SQIVND (reference sequence). CDR3: CATAPGGTYGYTF. CDR3 DNA sequence: TGTGCCACCGCTCCGGGGGGGACGTATGGCTACACCTTC.

V gene TRBV19 combines with J gene TRBJ2-3, with TRBD2 matching over 11 bases. Germline CDR1 reads LNHDA; CDR2 reads SQIVND (reference sequence). The CDR3 spans 17 residues. The junction had 8 bases not matched to a gene; V was cut back by 6 bases and J by 0 bases. DNA for the CDR3: TGTGCCAGTAGCAAGGCCACTAGCGGGGGTAGCACAGATACGCAGTATTTT. This encodes CASSKATSGGSTDTQYF.

The chain uses TRBV7-9 and TRBJ1-1; D is unresolved. V was shortened by 0 bases and J by 1 base, with 6 bases between the two germline ends. Per the germline V gene, CDR1 is SEHNR and CDR2 is FQNEAQ (reference sequence). The CDR3 is made up of 14 amino acids. The CDR3 here is CASSLARENTEAFF. The CDR3, as DNA: TGTGCCAGCAGCTTAGCCCGGGAGAACACTGAAGCTTTCTTT. Full variable domain (missing parts from reference TRBV7-9 and TRBJ1-1): DTGVSQNPRHKITKRGQNVTFRCDPISEHNRLYWYRQTLGQGPEFLTYFQNEAQLEKSRLLSDRFSAERPKGSFSTLEIQRTEQGDSAMYLCASSLARENTEAFFGQGTRLTVV.

V usage is TRBV5-1 and J usage is TRBJ2-3; TRBD2 agrees at 7 bases. Germline V lookup: CDR1 SGHRS, CDR2 YFSETQ. Losses at the gene ends were 0 bases for V and 1 base for J; bases not matched to a gene: 2. CDR3 length equals 15 residues. Written as DNA, the CDR3 is TGCGCCAGCAGCTTGGTTGCGGGAGGCACAGATACGCAGTATTTT. This encodes CASSLVAGGTDTQYF.

The chain joins TRBV28 to TRBJ1-1; D is undetermined. V gave up 5 bases and J gave up 4 bases, with 17 bases separating them. Germline assignment: CDR1 MDHEN and CDR2 SYDVKM. The CDR3 has 15 amino acids. CDR3 sequence (DNA): TGTGCCAGCAGTACGAATCTCCACAGAGCCACTGAAGCTTTCTTT. Translated, it gives CASSTNLHRATEAFF.

This clone was detected only once. The rearrangement joins TRBV10-2 to TRBJ2-7; 8 nucleotides match TRBD2. There are 14 residues in the CDR3. Germline V gene lookup returns CDR1 WSHSY and CDR2 SAAADI. The V and J ends lost 9 bases and 7 bases, in that order; junction bases with no gene match: 14. The DNA for the CDR3 is TGCGCCAGTAACCAGCCGGGAGGGCCTAGGGAGCAGTACTTC. This translates into CASNQPGGPREQYF.

The chain is built from TRBV19 and TRBJ1-2, with TRBD1 matching 7 bases. Germline CDR1 is LNHDA and CDR2 is SQIVND (reference sequence). J gave up 4 bases and V 5 bases, and 16 bases lay outside the gene matches. The CDR3 is 17 residues long. The DNA for the CDR3 is TGTGCCAGTAGTTTCTCATTCTACTCCCGGGACAGCTATGGCTACACCTTC. Translation: CASSFSFYSRDSYGYTF.

V is TRBV6-4 and J is TRBJ2-3; a possible D gene is TRBD1 (6 bases). The ends were cut back, 5 bases at V and 6 bases at J, with 12 bases in the middle. Germline CDR1 is MRHNA and CDR2 is SNTAGT. This CDR3 comprises 13 residues. CDR3 amino acids: CASSQGPGDTQYF. The CDR3 nucleotides read TGTGCCAGCAGTCAGGGGCCCGGGGATACGCAGTATTTT.

This clone has a handful of counts. The chain recombines TRBV5-1 with TRBJ2-7; possibly TRBD1 for D (5 bases). The V end was cut by 2 bases, the J end by 6 bases, with 12 bases between. CDR1 and CDR2 (germline): SGHRS, YFSETQ. CDR3 length: 13 residues. CDR3 protein: CASSFGQRSEQYF. The CDR3 nucleotides read TGCGCCAGCAGCTTCGGACAACGGTCCGAGCAGTACTTC.

This clone was seen only a few times. The chain recombines TRBV2 with TRBJ2-3; 8 bases are a match to TRBD2. The J segment lost 4 bases and the V segment lost 4 bases, leaving 4 bases of the junction unmatched. The CDR3 contains 14 residues. The V gene's germline CDR1 is SNHLY and CDR2 FYNNEI. CDR3 bases: TGTGCCAGCAGTGTTGCTAGCGGGCCAGATACGCAGTATTTT. Translated: CASSVASGPDTQYF.

The chain joins TRBV10-3 to TRBJ1-1; possibly TRBD1 for D (6 bases). V lost 0 bases to trimming and J lost 4 bases, with 9 bases between them. CDR1 and CDR2 from the germline V gene are ENHRY and SYGVKD. The CDR3 loop spans 14 amino acids. The CDR3 here is CAISESDRRTEAFF. The CDR3 coding sequence is TGTGCCATCAGTGAGTCGGACAGACGCACTGAAGCTTTCTTT.

This chain connects TRBV5-5 to TRBJ1-5; 8 bases are a match to TRBD1. Per the germline V gene, CDR1 is SGHKS and CDR2 is YYEKEE (reference sequence). The junction had 4 bases not matched to a gene; V was cut back by 5 bases and J by 0 bases. The CDR3 spans 15 residues. Written as DNA, the CDR3 is TGTGCCAGCAGTTCGACAGGGGCTAGCAATCAGCCCCAGCATTTT. Protein product: CASSSTGASNQPQHF.

The gene calls are TRBV15 and TRBJ2-3, with D perhaps matching TRBD2 (6 bases). The germline CDR1 and CDR2 sequences are LNHNV and YYDKDF (reference sequence). Trimming left V 3 bases short and J 0 bases short, with 16 bases between. The CDR3 is made up of 17 amino acids. The CDR3 loop reads CATSRLAVPGSTDTQYF. CDR3 sequence (DNA): TGTGCCACCAGCAGGTTAGCGGTCCCCGGGAGCACAGATACGCAGTATTTT.

This sequence joins TRBV30 and TRBJ1-2; possibly TRBD1 for D (5 bases). The germline CDR1 and CDR2 sequences are GTSNPN and SVGIG (reference sequence). This CDR3 comprises 15 residues. The V end lost 2 bases, the J end lost 5 bases, and 18 bases lay between the germline ends. The CDR3, as DNA: TGTGCCTGGAGTATGTACCCACAGGAACTGTATGGCTACACCTTC. Protein: CAWSMYPQELYGYTF. The full variable domain, in which reference TRBV30 and TRBJ1-2 provide the parts outside the CDR3, is SQTIHQWPATLVQPVGSPLSLECTVEGTSNPNLYWYRQAAGRGLQLLFYSVGIGQISSEVPQNLSASRPQDRQFILSSKKLLLSDSGFYLCAWSMYPQELYGYTFGSGTRLTVV.

The V and J genes are TRBV19 and TRBJ1-1; the D gene is possibly TRBD1 (6 bases). Germline V gene lookup returns CDR1 LNHDA and CDR2 SQIVND (reference sequence). V lost 5 bases to trimming and J lost 7 bases, with 17 bases between them. CDR3 length equals 14 residues. The chain's CDR3 is CASSPGQGVGEAFF. In DNA, the CDR3 is TGTGCCAGTAGTCCGGGACAAGGAGTTGGTGAAGCTTTCTTT.

The chain couples TRBV30 to TRBJ2-1; D not certain. Per the germline V gene, CDR1 is GTSNPN and CDR2 is SVGIG (reference sequence). Trimming took off 2 bases at V and 10 bases at J, with 9 bases between the two ends. The CDR3 runs to 11 residues. CDR3 region: CAWSRGEEQFF. The CDR3 DNA reads as TGTGCCTGGAGTCGCGGAGAGGAGCAGTTCTTC.

This sequence joins TRBV10-3 and TRBJ1-1, with 7 bases lining up with TRBD1. The CDR3 is 15 amino acids. Germline CDR1 reads ENHRY; CDR2 reads SYGVKD. V trimming: 4 bases; J trimming: 3 bases; junction bases outside the gene matches: 8. The CDR3 nucleotides are TGTGCCATCAGTGGTTCACAGGGGATAGACACTGAAGCTTTCTTT. Its protein product is CAISGSQGIDTEAFF.

The chain combines TRBV18 with TRBJ1-4; D not resolved. Trimming took off 3 bases at V and 4 bases at J, with 6 bases between the two ends. Per the germline V gene, CDR1 is KGHSH and CDR2 is LQKENI. This CDR3 contains 13 residues. The CDR3 bases are TGTGCCAGCTCACCGGGAGTTAATGAAAAACTGTTTTTT. Its translation: CASSPGVNEKLFF.

This clone appeared a single time. This rearrangement joins TRBV7-9 to TRBJ1-2, with 11 nucleotides matching TRBD1. The CDR3 has 15 amino acids. Germline CDR1 SEHNR, CDR2 FQNEAQ (reference sequence). The V and J ends lost 5 bases and 5 bases, in that order; junction bases with no gene match: 7. The CDR3 region has the DNA TGTGCCAGCAGCCCTCGGACAGGGGGCGCGTATGGCTACACCTTC. Protein sequence: CASSPRTGGAYGYTF. Supplemented by reference TRBV7-9 and TRBJ1-2, the full variable domain reads DTGVSQNPRHKITKRGQNVTFRCDPISEHNRLYWYRQTLGQGPEFLTYFQNEAQLEKSRLLSDRFSAERPKGSFSTLEIQRTEQGDSAMYLCASSPRTGGAYGYTFGSGTRLTVV.

The chain joins TRBV5-1 to TRBJ2-3; 8 positions agree with TRBD2. CDR3 size: 14 residues. Germline CDR1 and CDR2: SGHRS and YFSETQ. V lost 4 bases, J lost 7 bases, and 8 bases stayed unmatched. CDR3 coding DNA: TGCGCCAGCAGCACGCGGGAGGCAACAAATACGCAGTATTTT. Encoded protein: CASSTREATNTQYF. The entire variable domain, with the rest obtained from reference TRBV5-1 and TRBJ2-3, is as follows: KAGVTQTPRYLIKTRGQQVTLSCSPISGHRSVSWYQQTPGQGLQFLFEYFSETQRNKGNFPGRFSGRQFSNSRSEMNVSTLELGDSALYLCASSTREATNTQYFGPGTRLTVL.

The V call is TRBV28, the J call TRBJ1-2; D uncertain. Looked up from germline, CDR1 is MDHEN and CDR2 is SYDVKM. Trimming took off 2 bases at V and 2 bases at J, with 12 bases between the two ends. CDR3 length: 15 residues. This chain's CDR3 is CASSLPANGNYGYTF. CDR3 coding DNA: TGTGCCAGCAGTTTACCCGCCAACGGGAACTATGGCTACACCTTC.

In this sample, this clone turned up a few times. The J gene is TRBJ1-1, the V gene TRBV19; 9 nucleotides match TRBD1. The V segment lost 5 bases and the J segment 4 bases; nucleotides outside the gene matches: 2. Germline values: CDR1 LNHDA, CDR2 SQIVND (reference sequence). The length of the CDR3 is 13 residues. CDR3 coding DNA: TGTGCCAGTAGTTCGACAGGGGGCACTGAAGCTTTCTTT. Residues: CASSSTGGTEAFF.

The CDR3 protein is CASSIVSQFTTGELFF. Here the CDR3 DNA reads TGTGCCAGTAGTATAGTGAGTCAATTTACCACCGGGGAGCTGTTTTTT. The chain uses TRBV19 and TRBJ2-2; no clear D. CDR1 and CDR2 from the germline V gene are LNHDA and SQIVND (reference sequence). The CDR3 sequence is 16 residues long. V was cut by 1 base and J by 4 bases, with 13 bases left in between.